This TCR beta chain was recovered during a study of T cell repertoires in cytomegalovirus infection. V was pared by 1 base and J by 5 bases, with 7 bases between. Germline CDR1 and CDR2: SGHRS and YFSETQ. The length of the CDR3 is 12 residues. TCRdb independently ran MiXCR on the reads; one entry per CDR3 protein. This table has fewer than 200,000 distinct CDR3 sequences, approximately 9.6% appearing once. This clonotype showed up many times. This rearrangement joins TRBV5-1 to TRBJ2-7; D remains unclear. Sequenced sample: PBMCs. The sequence derives from a human donor in good health (CMV status not recorded). Some clones in this sample may be carry-over from other donors' samples. The CDR3 reads CASSLSSNEQYF. In DNA form, the CDR3 reads TGCGCCAGCAGCTTGAGCTCTAACGAGCAGTACTTC.